A selection of T cell receptor beta chains follows, all from one sample in a study of TIL therapy for anti-PD-1-resistant metastatic lung cancer. The data were produced by immunoSEQ multiplex PCR, yet TCRdb's version contains in-frame clones alone and is incomplete. The data show 50,000 or so clones, around 80% seen once. This material consisted of blood, taken at baseline. The receptors originated from a woman between 30 and 80 years old with non-small cell lung cancer. The CDR3 runs from the conserved cysteine through the conserved F or W. Not all rows give a size; the values are once, few, many and, for expanded clones, a class.

TRBV27	many	13	CASRAGGWGEQYF
TRBV4-1	-	16	CASSQYYSQGNTEAFF
TRBV25-1	-	16	CASSEKGPRCLRDLTF
TRBV5-1	-	16	CASSPREGHWGETQYF
TRBV6-1	-	13	CASMEGGTYEQYF
TRBV10-1	-	15	CASSPSLGWVGELFF
TRBV11-2	-	17	CASSQGTGESSIETQYF
TRBV4-3	-	16	CASSNDLGTGGDEQYF
TRBV2	few	12	CASGQGNQPQHF
TRBV28	-	12	CASTLEGEPQHF
TRBV23-1	few	17	CASSQWTGGVSGSEAFF
TRBV4-1	once	18	CASSQGLAGGSGANVLTF
TRBV28	-	13	CATCRDSNQPQHF
TRBV28	once	16	CASRYRTSGRRGEQFF
TRBV7-9	-	12	CASSGQGDEQFF
TRBV25-1	-	15	CASSEVRGSYNEQFF
TRBV5-8	-	16	CASSASASAFGETQYF
TRBV18	-	15	CASSPIRDSHNEQFF
TRBV5-6	-	13	CASSLVPTYEQYF
TRBV30	few	12	CAWSRGKQPQHF
TRBV9	-	13	CASSVVSTDTQYF
TRBV29-1	once	14	CSVVGLAGINEQFF
TRBV25-1	-	13	CASRSWGSYEQYF
TRBV2	few	13	CASGDGDNQPQHF
TRBV5-4	-	12	CASSLAGYGYTF
TRBV7-9	-	13	CASSSTANNGYTF
TRBV5-8	-	15	CASSLQGIKRNEQFF
TRBV7-2	-	13	CASSRGVTDTQYF
TRBV4-1	-	16	CASSQDAGWGNYGYTF